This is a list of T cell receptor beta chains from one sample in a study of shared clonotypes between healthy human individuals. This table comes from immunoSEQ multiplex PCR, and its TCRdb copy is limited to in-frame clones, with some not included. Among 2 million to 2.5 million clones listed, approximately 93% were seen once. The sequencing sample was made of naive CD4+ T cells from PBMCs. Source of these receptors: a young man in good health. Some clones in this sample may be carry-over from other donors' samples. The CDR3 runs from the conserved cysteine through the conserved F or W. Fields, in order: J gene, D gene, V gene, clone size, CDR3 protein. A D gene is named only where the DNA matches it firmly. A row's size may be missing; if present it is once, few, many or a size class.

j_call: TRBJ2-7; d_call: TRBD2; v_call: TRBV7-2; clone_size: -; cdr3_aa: CASSMTSGYEQYF
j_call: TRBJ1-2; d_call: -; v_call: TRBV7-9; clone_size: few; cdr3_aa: CASSDRTAWDGYTF
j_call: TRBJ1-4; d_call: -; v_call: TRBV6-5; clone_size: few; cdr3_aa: CASSYRGTNEKLFF
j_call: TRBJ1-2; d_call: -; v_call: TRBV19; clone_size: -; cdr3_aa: CASRTDYGYTF
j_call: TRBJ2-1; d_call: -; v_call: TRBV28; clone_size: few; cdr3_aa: CASSAHSAGTYNEQFF
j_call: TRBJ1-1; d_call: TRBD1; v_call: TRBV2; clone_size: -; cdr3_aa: CASSFVTGAEAFF
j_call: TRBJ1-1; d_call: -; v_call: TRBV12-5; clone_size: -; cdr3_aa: CASGLYTEAFF
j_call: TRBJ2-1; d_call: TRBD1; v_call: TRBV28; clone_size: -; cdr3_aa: CASSPTLDRGDEQFF
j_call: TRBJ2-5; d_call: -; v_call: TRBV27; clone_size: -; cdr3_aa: CASRERTARGGQETQYF
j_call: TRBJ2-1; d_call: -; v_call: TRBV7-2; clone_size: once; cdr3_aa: CASSLTSSYNEQFF
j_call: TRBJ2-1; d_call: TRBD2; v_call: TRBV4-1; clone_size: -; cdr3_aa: CASSGGLLAGDNEQFF
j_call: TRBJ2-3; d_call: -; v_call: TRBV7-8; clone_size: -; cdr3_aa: CASRERERTDTQYF
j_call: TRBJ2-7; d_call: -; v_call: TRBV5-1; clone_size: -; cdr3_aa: CASSQGLAPYEQYF
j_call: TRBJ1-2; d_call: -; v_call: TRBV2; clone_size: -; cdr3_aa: CASSETPGGYTF
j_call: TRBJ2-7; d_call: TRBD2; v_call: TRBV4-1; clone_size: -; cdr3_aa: CASSRSGTSGYEQYF
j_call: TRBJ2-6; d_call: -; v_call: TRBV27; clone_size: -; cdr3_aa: CASSLLSSGANVLTF
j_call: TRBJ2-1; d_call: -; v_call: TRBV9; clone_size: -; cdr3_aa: CASSLGTSNEQFF
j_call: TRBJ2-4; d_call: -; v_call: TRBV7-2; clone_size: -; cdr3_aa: CASSPLGVKNIQYF
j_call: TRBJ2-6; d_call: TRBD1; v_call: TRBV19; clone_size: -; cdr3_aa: CASSQAPGQGSSGANVLTF
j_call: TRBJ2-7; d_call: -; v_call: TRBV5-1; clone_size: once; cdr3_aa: CASRSSGTVTYEQYF
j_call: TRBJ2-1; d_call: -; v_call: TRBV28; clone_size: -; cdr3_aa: CASSRGNNNEQFF
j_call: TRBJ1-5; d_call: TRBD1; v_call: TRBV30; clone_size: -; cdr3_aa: CAFQIQGYQPQHF
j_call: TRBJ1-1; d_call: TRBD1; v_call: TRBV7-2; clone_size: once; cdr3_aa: CASSSSQGVGTEAFF
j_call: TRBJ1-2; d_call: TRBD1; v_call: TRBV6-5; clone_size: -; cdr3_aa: CASSYRDRGYGYTF
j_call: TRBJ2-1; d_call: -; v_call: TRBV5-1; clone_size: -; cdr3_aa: CASSLIGTEQFF
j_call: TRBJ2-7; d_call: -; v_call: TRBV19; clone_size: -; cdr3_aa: CASSFSTGLKIYEQYF
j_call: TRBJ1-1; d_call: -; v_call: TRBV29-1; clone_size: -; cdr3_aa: CSVEVDGLVTEAFF
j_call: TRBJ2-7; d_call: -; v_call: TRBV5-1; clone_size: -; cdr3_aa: CASSWGSYEQYF
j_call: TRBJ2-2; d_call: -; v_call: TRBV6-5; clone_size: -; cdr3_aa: CASRSGPNTGELFF
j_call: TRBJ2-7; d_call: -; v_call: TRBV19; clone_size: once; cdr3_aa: CASSKPNYEQYF
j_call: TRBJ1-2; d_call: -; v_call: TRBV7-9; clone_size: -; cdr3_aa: CASSLEEGGGYTF
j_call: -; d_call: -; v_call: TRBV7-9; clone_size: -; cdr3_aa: CASSLREGRYEQYF
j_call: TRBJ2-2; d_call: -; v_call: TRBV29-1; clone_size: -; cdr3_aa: CSVLTANTGELFF
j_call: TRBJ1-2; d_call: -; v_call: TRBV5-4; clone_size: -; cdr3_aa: CASSFPGTNDYGYTF
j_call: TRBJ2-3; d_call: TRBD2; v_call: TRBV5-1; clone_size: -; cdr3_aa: CASSFSAGGSTDTQYF
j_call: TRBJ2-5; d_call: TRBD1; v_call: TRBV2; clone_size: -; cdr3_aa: CASSTGTGRLGETQYF
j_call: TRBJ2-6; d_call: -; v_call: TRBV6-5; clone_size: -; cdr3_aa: CASRQADGANVLTF